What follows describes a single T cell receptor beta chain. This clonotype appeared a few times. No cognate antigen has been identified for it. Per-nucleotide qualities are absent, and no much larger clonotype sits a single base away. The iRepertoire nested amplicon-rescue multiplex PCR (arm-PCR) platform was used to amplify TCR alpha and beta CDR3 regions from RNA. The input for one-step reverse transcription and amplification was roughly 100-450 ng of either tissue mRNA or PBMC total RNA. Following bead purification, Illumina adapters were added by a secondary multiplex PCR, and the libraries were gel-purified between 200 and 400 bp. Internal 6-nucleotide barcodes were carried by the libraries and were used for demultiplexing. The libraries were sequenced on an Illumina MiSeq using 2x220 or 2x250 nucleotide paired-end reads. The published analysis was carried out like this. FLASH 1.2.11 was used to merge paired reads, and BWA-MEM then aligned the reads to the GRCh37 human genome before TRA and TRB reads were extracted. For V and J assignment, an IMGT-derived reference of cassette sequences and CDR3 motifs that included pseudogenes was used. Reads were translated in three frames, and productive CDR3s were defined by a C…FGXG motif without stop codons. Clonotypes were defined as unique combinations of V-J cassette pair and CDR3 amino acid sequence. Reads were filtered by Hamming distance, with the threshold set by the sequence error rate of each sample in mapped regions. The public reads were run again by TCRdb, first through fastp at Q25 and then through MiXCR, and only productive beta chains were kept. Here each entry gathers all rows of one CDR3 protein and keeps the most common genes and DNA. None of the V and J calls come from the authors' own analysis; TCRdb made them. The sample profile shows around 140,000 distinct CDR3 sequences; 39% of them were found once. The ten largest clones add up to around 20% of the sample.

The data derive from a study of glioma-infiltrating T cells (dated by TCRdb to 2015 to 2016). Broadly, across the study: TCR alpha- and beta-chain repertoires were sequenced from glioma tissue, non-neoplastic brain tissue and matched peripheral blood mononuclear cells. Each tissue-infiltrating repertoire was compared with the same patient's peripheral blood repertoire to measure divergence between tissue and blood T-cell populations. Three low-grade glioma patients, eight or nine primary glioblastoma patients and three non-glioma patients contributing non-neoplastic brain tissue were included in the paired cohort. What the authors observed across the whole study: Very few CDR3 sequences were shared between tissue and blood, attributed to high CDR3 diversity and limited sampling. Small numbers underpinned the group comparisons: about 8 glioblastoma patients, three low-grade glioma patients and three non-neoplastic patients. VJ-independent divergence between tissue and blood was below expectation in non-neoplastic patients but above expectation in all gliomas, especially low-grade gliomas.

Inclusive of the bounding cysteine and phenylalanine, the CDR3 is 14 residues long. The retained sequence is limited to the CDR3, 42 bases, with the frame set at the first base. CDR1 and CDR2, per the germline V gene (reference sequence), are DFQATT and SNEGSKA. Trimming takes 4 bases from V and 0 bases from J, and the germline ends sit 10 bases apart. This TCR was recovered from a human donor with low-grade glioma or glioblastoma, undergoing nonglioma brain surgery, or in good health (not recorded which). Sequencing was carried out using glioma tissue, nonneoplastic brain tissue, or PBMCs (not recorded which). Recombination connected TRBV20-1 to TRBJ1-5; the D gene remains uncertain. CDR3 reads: CSAKNQHSNQPQHF. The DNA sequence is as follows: TGCAGTGCTAAAAATCAGCATAGCAATCAGCCCCAGCATTTT.